These T cell receptor beta chains were read from a single sample in a study of OX40 agonist ivuxolimab in advanced cancers. Profiling relied on immunoSEQ multiplex PCR, and the TCRdb table lists in-frame clones only, not all of them. The table shows approximately 84,000 clones, with around nine tenths occurring only once. This specimen consisted of CD4+ or CD8+ T cells sorted from blood, obtained in a trial of the OX40 agonist ivuxolimab. The receptor set was obtained from an adult with an advanced solid tumor such as melanoma, head and neck, liver or kidney cancer. The CDR3 runs from the conserved cysteine through the conserved F or W. Fields, in order: V gene, CDR3 length, D gene, clone size, J gene, CDR3 protein, CDR3 DNA. A D gene is named only where the DNA matches it firmly. Clone size is shown for a subset of rows, as once, few, many or a class of expanded clone.

TRBV27	12	NA	once	TRBJ1-5	CASSSNNQPQHF	TGTGCCAGCAGTTCTAACAATCAGCCCCAGCATTTT
TRBV6-5	13	NA	NA	TRBJ1-1	CASRTPGAGEAFF	TGTGCCAGCAGAACCCCGGGGGCGGGTGAAGCTTTCTTT
TRBV5-1	11	NA	few	TRBJ1-2	CASSYGFGYTF	TGCGCCAGCAGCTACGGGTTTGGCTACACCTTC
TRBV19	16	TRBD1	NA	TRBJ2-7	CASSTTGTGKPYEQYF	TGTGCCAGTAGTACAACCGGGACAGGGAAGCCCTACGAGCAGTACTTC
TRBV5-1	13	NA	NA	TRBJ1-4	CASSLTGNEKLFF	TGCGCCAGCAGCTTGACAGGGAACGAAAAACTGTTTTTT
TRBV6-1	13	NA	NA	TRBJ1-1	CASSATGTTEAFF	TGTGCCAGCAGTGCCACAGGGACCACTGAAGCTTTCTTT
TRBV19	14	TRBD1	NA	TRBJ2-3	CASMTGANTDTQYF	TGTGCCAGTATGACAGGGGCGAACACAGATACGCAGTATTTT
TRBV18	14	NA	NA	TRBJ2-5	CASSPRSNEEAQYF	TGTGCCAGCTCACCACGGAGTAATGAAGAGGCCCAGTACTTC
TRBV19	16	TRBD1	few	TRBJ2-2	CASKGQGLTNTGELFF	TGTGCCAGTAAAGGACAGGGTCTCACGAACACCGGGGAGCTGTTTTTT
TRBV7-9	15	NA	NA	TRBJ1-2	CASSPAGGSNYGYTF	TGTGCCAGCAGCCCTGCGGGGGGAAGTAACTATGGCTACACCTTC
TRBV5-6	13	NA	NA	TRBJ1-2	CASSLGRTWGYTF	TGTGCCAGCAGCTTGGGCCGGACGTGGGGCTACACCTTC
TRBV6-1	14	TRBD1	NA	TRBJ1-2	CASSQPGQGYGYTF	TGTGCCAGCAGTCAACCGGGACAGGGCTATGGCTACACCTTC
TRBV28	17	NA	NA	TRBJ2-3	CASSAPGFSVVTDTQYF	TGTGCCAGCAGCGCCCCGGGATTTTCGGTGGTCACAGATACGCAGTATTTT
TRBV28	14	NA	NA	TRBJ2-7	CASRVPSRAYEQYF	TGTGCCAGCAGGGTCCCGAGCAGGGCCTACGAGCAGTACTTC
TRBV11-2	13	NA	NA	TRBJ2-5	CASSPGPRETQYF	TGTGCCAGCAGCCCGGGACCCCGAGAGACCCAGTACTTC
TRBV12-2	12	NA	NA	TRBJ1-1	CASRLEGLGAFF	TGTGCAAGTCGCTTAGAAGGGTTAGGAGCTTTCTTT
TRBV7-3	13	NA	NA	TRBJ2-7	CASSLRSAYEQYF	TGTGCCAGCAGCTTAAGGTCAGCATACGAGCAGTACTTC
TRBV19	16	TRBD1	NA	TRBJ2-3	CASSIVATGSKDTQYF	TGTGCCAGTAGTATAGTCGCGACAGGGAGCAAGGATACGCAGTATTTT
TRBV4-1	14	NA	NA	TRBJ2-3	CASSRTRVRDTQYF	TGCGCCAGCAGCCGGACTCGGGTGCGAGATACGCAGTATTTT
TRBV6-1	15	NA	NA	TRBJ1-1	CASSARGAPNTEAFF	TGTGCCAGCAGTGCCAGAGGGGCCCCCAACACTGAAGCTTTCTTT
TRBV2	14	TRBD1	NA	TRBJ1-4	CASKGQGSLEKLFF	TGTGCCAGCAAAGGACAGGGGAGTCTCGAAAAACTGTTTTTT
TRBV5-1	16	TRBD1	NA	TRBJ1-1	CASSLEQLGQGEGAFF	TGCGCCAGCAGCTTGGAACAATTAGGACAGGGCGAAGGTGCTTTCTTT
TRBV19	14	NA	NA	TRBJ1-5	CASSISGRSQPQHF	TGTGCCAGTAGTATCTCGGGGAGGAGTCAGCCCCAGCATTTT
TRBV28	13	TRBD1	NA	TRBJ1-1	CASSPGQGREAFF	TGTGCCAGCAGTCCGGGACAGGGACGAGAGGCTTTCTTT
TRBV6-5	13	NA	NA	TRBJ1-3	CASSYSSGNTIYF	TGTGCCAGCAGTTACTCTTCCGGAAACACCATATATTTT
TRBV4-2	14	NA	NA	TRBJ1-5	CASSQDVGNQPQHF	TGTGCCAGCAGCCAAGATGTCGGTAATCAGCCCCAGCATTTT
TRBV6-1	14	TRBD1	NA	TRBJ2-7	CASRLSGGRNEQYF	TGTGCCAGTCGGCTTTCAGGGGGCAGAAACGAGCAGTACTTC
TRBV10-3	15	NA	NA	TRBJ1-1	CAISESPGANTEAFF	TGTGCCATCAGTGAGTCACCAGGGGCGAACACTGAAGCTTTCTTT
TRBV28	13	NA	NA	TRBJ2-3	CASSVTGTDTQYF	TGTGCCAGCAGTGTGACAGGCACAGATACGCAGTATTTT
TRBV28	12	TRBD1	NA	TRBJ2-7	CASSIQGAGQYF	TGTGCCAGCAGTATACAGGGGGCTGGGCAGTACTTC
TRBV5-1	14	NA	NA	TRBJ2-1	CASSLGPSYNEQFF	TGCGCCAGCAGCTTGGGACCGTCCTACAATGAGCAGTTCTTC
TRBV11-2	12	NA	once	TRBJ2-7	CASSFREYEQYF	TGTGCCAGCAGCTTCAGGGAGTACGAGCAGTACTTC
TRBV27	16	NA	NA	TRBJ2-2	CASSLWGQLNTGELFF	TGTGCCAGCAGTTTATGGGGCCAGCTGAACACCGGGGAGCTGTTTTTT
TRBV7-6	14	NA	NA	TRBJ2-1	CASSLVGPYNEQFF	TGTGCCAGCAGCTTAGTGGGACCCTACAATGAGCAGTTCTTC
TRBV27	13	NA	NA	TRBJ2-5	CATRRWGPETQYF	TGTGCCACCAGGCGATGGGGGCCTGAGACCCAGTACTTC
TRBV7-9	17	NA	NA	TRBJ2-6	CASSRMRADSGANVLTF	TGTGCCAGCAGCCGAATGCGCGCGGACTCTGGGGCCAACGTCCTGACTTTC
TRBV14	15	TRBD2	NA	TRBJ2-7	CASSQSLAGSYEQYF	TGTGCCAGCAGCCAATCACTAGCGGGTAGTTACGAGCAGTACTTC
TRBV12-5	13	NA	NA	TRBJ1-2	CASAPWGYYGYTF	TGTGCTAGTGCTCCTTGGGGTTACTATGGCTACACCTTC
TRBV19	12	NA	NA	TRBJ2-7	CASSTSGYEQYF	TGTGCCAGTAGTACCTCCGGTTACGAGCAGTACTTC
TRBV6-5	15	NA	NA	TRBJ2-2	CASSSKTLLAGELFF	TGTGCCAGCAGTTCCAAAACCCTCCTAGCCGGGGAGCTGTTTTTT
TRBV5-1	14	NA	NA	TRBJ2-7	CASSRSAGPYEQYF	TGCGCCAGCAGCCGAAGCGCAGGTCCCTACGAGCAGTACTTC